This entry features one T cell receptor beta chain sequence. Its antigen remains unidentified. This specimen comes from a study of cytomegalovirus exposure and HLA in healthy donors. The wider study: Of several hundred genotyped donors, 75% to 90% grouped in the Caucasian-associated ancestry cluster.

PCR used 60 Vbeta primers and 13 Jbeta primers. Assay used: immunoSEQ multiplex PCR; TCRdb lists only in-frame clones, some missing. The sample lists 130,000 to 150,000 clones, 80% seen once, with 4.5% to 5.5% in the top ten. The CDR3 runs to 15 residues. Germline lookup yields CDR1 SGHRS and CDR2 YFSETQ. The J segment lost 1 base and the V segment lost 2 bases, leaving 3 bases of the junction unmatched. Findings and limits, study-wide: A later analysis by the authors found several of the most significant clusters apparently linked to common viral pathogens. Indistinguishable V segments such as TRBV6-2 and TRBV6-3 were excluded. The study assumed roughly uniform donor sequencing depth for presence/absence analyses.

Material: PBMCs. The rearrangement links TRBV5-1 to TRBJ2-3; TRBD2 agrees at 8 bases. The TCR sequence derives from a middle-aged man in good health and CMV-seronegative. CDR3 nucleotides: TGCGCCAGCAGCTTCGGTAGCGGGGGCACAGATACGCAGTATTTT. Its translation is CASSFGSGGTDTQYF.